The T cell receptor beta chain under discussion was sequenced for a study of B cell selection in AIRE deficiency. General study results and limits: Patient Tconv cells held about 31% of Treg sequences shared by healthy donors. Shorter CDR3s marked shared Treg sequences, biased toward few non-templated insertions. Patient Tconv and Treg cells showed healthy-like TCRBV usage, CDR3 length, diversity. Healthy donors alone shared around 33% of thousands of Treg sequences; patients alone 9% to 9.5%.

Notes on this clone: What it binds is not known.

The CDR3 covers 16 residues. Trimming removed 0 bases at V and 4 bases at J, with 14 bases between. Germline V gene sequence: CDR1 SGHKS, CDR2 YYEKEE (reference sequence). The regulatory T cell sort gate was CD4+CD25hiCD127low/negative. Sequenced by immunoSEQ multiplex PCR; TCRdb stores in-frame clones only, minus some. The sample includes about 21,000 clones, about 95% of them seen just once. The chain recombines TRBV5-5 with TRBJ2-1, with a weak D call TRBD1 (6 bases). The TCR sequence derives from a human donor with AIRE deficiency. Sequencing was carried out using Tregs sorted from PBMCs. As DNA, the CDR3 is TGTGCCAGCAGCTTGGAAGGCAGGGGTGCTTACAATGAGCAGTTCTTC. Amino acid sequence: CASSLEGRGAYNEQFF. Using reference TRBV5-5 and TRBJ2-1 for the parts outside the CDR3, the full variable domain is DAGVTQSPTHLIKTRGQQVTLRCSPISGHKSVSWYQQVLGQGPQFIFQYYEKEERGRGNFPDRFSARQFPNYSSELNVNALLLGDSALYLCASSLEGRGAYNEQFFGPGTRLTVL.